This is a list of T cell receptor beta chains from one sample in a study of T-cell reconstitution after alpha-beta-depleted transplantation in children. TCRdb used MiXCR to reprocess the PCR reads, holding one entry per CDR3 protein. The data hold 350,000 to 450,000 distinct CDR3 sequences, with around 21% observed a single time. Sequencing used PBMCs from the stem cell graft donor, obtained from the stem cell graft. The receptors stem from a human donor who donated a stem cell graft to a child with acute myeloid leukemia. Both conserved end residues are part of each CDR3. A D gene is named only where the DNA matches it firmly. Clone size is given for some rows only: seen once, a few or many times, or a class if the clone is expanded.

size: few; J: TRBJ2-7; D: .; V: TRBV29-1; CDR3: CSVKQGTYEQYF; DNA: TGCAGCGTTAAGCAGGGTACCTACGAGCAGTACTTC
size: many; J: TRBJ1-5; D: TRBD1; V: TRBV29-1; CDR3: CSVSAGTGGFQPQHF; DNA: TGCAGCGTATCGGCCGGGACAGGGGGTTTTCAGCCCCAGCATTTT
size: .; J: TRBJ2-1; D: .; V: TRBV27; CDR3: CASSSPRQLRGNEQFF; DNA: TGTGCCAGCAGTTCCCCCCGGCAGCTTCGGGGCAATGAGCAGTTCTTC
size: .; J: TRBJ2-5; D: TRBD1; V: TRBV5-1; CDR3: CASSLNPPLLGTGETQYF; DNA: TGCGCCAGCAGCCTTAATCCTCCCTTACTCGGGACAGGGGAGACCCAGTACTTC
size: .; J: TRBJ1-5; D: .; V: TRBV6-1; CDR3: CASSLDRRNQPQHF; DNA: TGTGCCAGCAGCCTCGACAGACGCAATCAGCCCCAGCATTTT
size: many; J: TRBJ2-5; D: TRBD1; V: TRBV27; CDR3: CASKLTGYSETQYF; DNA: TGTGCCAGCAAACTGACAGGGTATTCGGAGACCCAGTACTTC
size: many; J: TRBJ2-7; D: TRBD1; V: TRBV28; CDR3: CASSTTGVSYEQYF; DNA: TGTGCCAGCAGTACGACAGGGGTGTCCTACGAGCAGTACTTC
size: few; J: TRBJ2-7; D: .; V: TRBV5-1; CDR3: CASSLLGSGSYEQYF; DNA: TGCGCCAGCAGCTTGTTGGGCTCAGGCTCCTACGAGCAGTACTTC
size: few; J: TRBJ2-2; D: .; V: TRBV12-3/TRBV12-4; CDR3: CASRTPFTGLATGELFF; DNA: TGTGCCAGCAGAACCCCATTTACAGGGTTGGCCACGGGGGAGCTGTTTTTT
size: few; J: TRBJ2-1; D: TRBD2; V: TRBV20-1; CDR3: CSARGLAGGGSYNEQFF; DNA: TGCAGTGCTAGGGGACTAGCGGGAGGTGGCTCCTACAATGAGCAGTTCTTC
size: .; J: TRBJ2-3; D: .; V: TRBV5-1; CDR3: CASSLDGQASTDTQYF; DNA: TGCGCCAGCAGCTTGGATGGACAAGCTAGCACAGATACGCAGTATTTT
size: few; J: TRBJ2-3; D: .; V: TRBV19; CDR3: CASSPGSDTQYF; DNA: TGTGCCAGTAGCCCGGGATCAGATACGCAGTATTTT
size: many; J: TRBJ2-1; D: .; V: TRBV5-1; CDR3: CASSWDALNEQFF; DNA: TGCGCCAGCAGCTGGGACGCGCTCAATGAGCAGTTCTTC
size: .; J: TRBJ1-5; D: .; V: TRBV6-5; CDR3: CASSYGTTNQPQHF; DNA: TGTGCCAGCAGTTACGGGACAACAAATCAGCCCCAGCATTTT
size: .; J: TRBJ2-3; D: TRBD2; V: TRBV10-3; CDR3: CAIRWSAGPTDTQYF; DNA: TGTGCCATCAGGTGGTCAGCGGGACCCACAGATACGCAGTATTTT
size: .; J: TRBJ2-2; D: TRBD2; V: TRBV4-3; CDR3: CASSQVAGGQLTGELFF; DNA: TGCGCCAGCAGCCAAGTAGCGGGAGGGCAGTTGACCGGGGAGCTGTTTTTT
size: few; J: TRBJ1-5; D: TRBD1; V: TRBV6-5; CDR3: CASSSLTGGLNNQPQHF; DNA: TGTGCCAGCAGTTCCCTGACAGGGGGCCTGAATAATCAGCCCCAGCATTTT
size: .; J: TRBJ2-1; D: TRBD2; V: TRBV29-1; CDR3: CSALSGTYNEQFF; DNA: TGCAGCGCCCTAAGCGGGACCTACAATGAGCAGTTCTTC
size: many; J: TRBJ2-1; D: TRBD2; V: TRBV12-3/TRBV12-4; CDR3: CASSFAVAGTLEQFF; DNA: TGTGCCAGCAGTTTCGCGGTAGCGGGAACCCTCGAGCAGTTCTTC
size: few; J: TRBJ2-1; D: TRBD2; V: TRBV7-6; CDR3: CASSLGSGLGTSEQFF; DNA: TGTGCCAGCAGCTTAGGATCGGGACTAGGGACCAGTGAGCAGTTCTTC
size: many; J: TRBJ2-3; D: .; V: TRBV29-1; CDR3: CSVTTVSTDTQYF; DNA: TGCAGCGTCACGACAGTAAGCACAGATACGCAGTATTTT
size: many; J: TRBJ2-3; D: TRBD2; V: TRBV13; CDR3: CASSSIGTSGSTDTQYF; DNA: TGTGCCAGCAGCTCGATCGGGACTAGCGGTAGCACAGATACGCAGTATTTT
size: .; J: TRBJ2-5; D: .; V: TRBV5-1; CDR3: CASSPTGYAETQYF; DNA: TGCGCCAGCAGCCCCACAGGATACGCGGAGACCCAGTACTTC
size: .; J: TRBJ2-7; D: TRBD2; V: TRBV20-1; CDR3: CSASWGRDEQYF; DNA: TGCAGTGCTAGCTGGGGGAGGGACGAGCAGTACTTC
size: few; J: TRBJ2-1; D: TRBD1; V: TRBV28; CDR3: CASRPLLGQGGEQFF; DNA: TGTGCCAGCAGGCCCCTCCTAGGACAGGGTGGTGAGCAGTTCTTC
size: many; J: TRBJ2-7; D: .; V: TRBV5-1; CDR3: CASSLGAASYEQYF; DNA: TGCGCCAGCAGCTTGGGAGCGGCCTCCTACGAGCAGTACTTC
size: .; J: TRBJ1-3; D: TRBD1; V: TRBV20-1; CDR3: CSASGPGQGVISSGNTIYF; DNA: TGCAGTGCCTCGGGCCCGGGACAGGGAGTGATTAGCTCTGGAAACACCATATATTTT
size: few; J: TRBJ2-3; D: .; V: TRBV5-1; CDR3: CASSLEGTITDTQYF; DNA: TGCGCCAGCAGCTTGGAGGGGACAATAACAGATACGCAGTATTTT
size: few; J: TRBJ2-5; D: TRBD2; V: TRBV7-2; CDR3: CASSLGLAYLETQYF; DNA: TGTGCCAGCAGTCTTGGACTAGCGTATTTGGAGACCCAGTACTTC
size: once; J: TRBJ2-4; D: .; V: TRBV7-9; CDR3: CASSLVKGAEAKNIQYF; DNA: TGTGCCAGCAGCTTAGTAAAGGGAGCCGAAGCCAAAAACATTCAGTACTTC
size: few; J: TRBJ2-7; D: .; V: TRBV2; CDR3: CASMSDSYEQYF; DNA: TGTGCCAGCATGAGCGACTCCTACGAGCAGTACTTC
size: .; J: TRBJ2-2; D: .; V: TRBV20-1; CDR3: CSARVGSFNTGELFF; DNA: TGCAGTGCTAGAGTAGGTAGCTTCAACACCGGGGAGCTGTTTTTT
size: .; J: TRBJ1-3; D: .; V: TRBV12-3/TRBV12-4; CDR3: CASGAGSGNTIYF; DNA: TGTGCCAGCGGGGCAGGGTCTGGAAACACCATATATTTT
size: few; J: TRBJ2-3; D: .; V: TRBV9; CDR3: CASSPPGSPDTQYF; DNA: TGTGCCAGCAGTCCCCCGGGGAGCCCAGATACGCAGTATTTT
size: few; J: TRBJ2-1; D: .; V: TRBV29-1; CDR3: CSVRPKGYNEQFF; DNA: TGCAGCGTTAGGCCCAAGGGCTACAATGAGCAGTTCTTC
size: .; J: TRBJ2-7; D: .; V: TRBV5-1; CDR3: CASSLKSTYEQYF; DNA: TGCGCCAGCAGCTTGAAATCGACCTACGAGCAGTACTTC
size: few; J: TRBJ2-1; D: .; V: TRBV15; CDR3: CATSSDALSYNEQFF; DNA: TGTGCCACCAGCAGCGACGCCCTCTCCTACAATGAGCAGTTCTTC
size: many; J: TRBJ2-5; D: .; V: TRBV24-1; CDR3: CATSDTGHLQETQYF; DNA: TGTGCCACCAGTGATACGGGACACCTCCAAGAGACCCAGTACTTC
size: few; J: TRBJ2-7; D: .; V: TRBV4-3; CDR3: CASSQDLGDRLSYEQYF; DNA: TGCGCCAGCAGCCAAGATCTGGGAGACAGGCTGTCCTACGAGCAGTACTTC
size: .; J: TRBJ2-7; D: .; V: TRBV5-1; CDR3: CASREASPLSYEQYF; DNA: TGCGCCAGCAGGGAAGCATCTCCTCTTTCCTACGAGCAGTACTTC
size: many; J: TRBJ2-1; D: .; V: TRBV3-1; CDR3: CASSQNRVNEQFF; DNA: TGTGCCAGCAGCCAAAACAGGGTGAATGAGCAGTTCTTC
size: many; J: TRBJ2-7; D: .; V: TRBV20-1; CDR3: CSARLGAAEQYF; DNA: TGCAGTGCTAGACTAGGTGCTGCCGAGCAGTACTTC
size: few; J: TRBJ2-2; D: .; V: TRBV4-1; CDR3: CASRQGFGGELFF; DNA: TGCGCCAGCAGACAGGGCTTCGGCGGGGAGCTGTTTTTT
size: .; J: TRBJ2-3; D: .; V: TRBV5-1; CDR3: CASSLTPDTQYF; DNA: TGCGCCAGCAGCTTGACACCAGATACGCAGTATTTT
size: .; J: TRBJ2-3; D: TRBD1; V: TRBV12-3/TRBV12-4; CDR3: CASSWTGPDTQYF; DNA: TGTGCCAGCAGTTGGACAGGGCCAGATACGCAGTATTTT
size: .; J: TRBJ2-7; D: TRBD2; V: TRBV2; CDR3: CASQVLAAPLEQYF; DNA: TGTGCCAGCCAAGTGCTAGCGGCGCCACTCGAGCAGTACTTC
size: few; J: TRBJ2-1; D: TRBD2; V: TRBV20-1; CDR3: CSARGTSGRVGEQFF; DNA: TGCAGTGCTAGAGGGACTAGCGGGAGAGTAGGTGAGCAGTTCTTC
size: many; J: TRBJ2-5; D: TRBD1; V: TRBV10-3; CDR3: CAISDIKGQGGATQYF; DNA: TGTGCCATCAGTGATATTAAGGGACAGGGGGGCGCGACCCAGTACTTC
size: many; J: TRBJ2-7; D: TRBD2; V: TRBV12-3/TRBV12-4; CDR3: CASNGGSTYEQYF; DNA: TGTGCCAGCAACGGCGGGAGTACCTACGAGCAGTACTTC
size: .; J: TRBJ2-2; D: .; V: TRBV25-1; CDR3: CASSEAWEIDTGELFF; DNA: TGTGCCAGCAGTGAGGCGTGGGAGATCGACACCGGGGAGCTGTTTTTT
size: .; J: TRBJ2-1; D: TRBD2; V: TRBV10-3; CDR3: CAIGRTSGIIDEQFF; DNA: TGTGCCATCGGGAGGACTAGCGGGATCATCGATGAGCAGTTCTTC